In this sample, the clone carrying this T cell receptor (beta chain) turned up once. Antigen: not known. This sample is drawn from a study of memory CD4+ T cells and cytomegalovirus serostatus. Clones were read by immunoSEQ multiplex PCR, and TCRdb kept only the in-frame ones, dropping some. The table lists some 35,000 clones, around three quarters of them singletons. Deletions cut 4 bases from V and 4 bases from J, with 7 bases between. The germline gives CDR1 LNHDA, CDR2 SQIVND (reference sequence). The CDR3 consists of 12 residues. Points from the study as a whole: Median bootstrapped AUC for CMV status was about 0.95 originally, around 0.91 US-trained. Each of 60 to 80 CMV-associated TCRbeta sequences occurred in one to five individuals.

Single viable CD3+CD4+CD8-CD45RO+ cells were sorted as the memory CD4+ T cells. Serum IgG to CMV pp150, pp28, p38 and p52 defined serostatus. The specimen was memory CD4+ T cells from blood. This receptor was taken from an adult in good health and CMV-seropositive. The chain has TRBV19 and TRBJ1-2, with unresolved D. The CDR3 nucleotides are TGTGCCAGTAGTAGCGGTACCTATGGCTACACCTTC. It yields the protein CASSSGTYGYTF.